The clone carrying this TCR beta chain was seen ten or more times. As yet, its antigen is unknown. CDR3 length equals 15 residues. V was shortened by 2 bases and J by 3 bases, with 14 bases between the two germline ends. Germline V CDR1 and CDR2: SNHLY, FYNNEI. Amplified regions were TCR beta CDR3 sequences from RNA transcripts. The TCR CDR3 was amplified in a first-round RT-PCR using the HTBI primer set. MiXCR was run by TCRdb on the multiplex PCR reads, yielding one entry per CDR3 protein. The table includes 530,000 or so distinct CDR3 sequences, roughly 15% detected once. This entry is derived from a study of T cells in Graves' hyperthyroidism and ophthalmopathy. Study information: Peripheral blood sampling occurred at initial diagnosis, before any treatment.

Study-wide findings and caveats: Ophthalmopathy was identified by the model a median about 6 months ahead of onset. Through a model of 13 V-J features, ophthalmopathy was separated from stable hyperthyroidism.

The sequence derives from a woman aged 18-29 years with Graves' ophthalmopathy. The sample taken for sequencing was blood. The V gene is TRBV2, the J gene TRBJ2-7; D perhaps matches TRBD2 (6 bases). The CDR3 coding sequence is TGTGCCAGCAGTGAAACACCGGGAGCCAACTACGAGCAGTACTTC. Translated: CASSETPGANYEQYF. Looking up the rest from reference TRBV2 and TRBJ2-7 gives the full variable domain: EPEVTQTPSHQVTQMGQEVILRCVPISNHLYFYWYRQILGQKVEFLVSFYNNEISEKSEIFDDQFSVERPDGSNFTLKIRSTKLEDSAMYFCASSETPGANYEQYFGPGTRLTVT.